This T cell receptor beta chain originates from a study of blood T cell repertoires in COVID-19. About the study: Material from acute and convalescent COVID-19 was sourced from the United States, Italy and Spain. T cells, B-cell-depleted T cells, or PBMCs supplied cDNA or gDNA.

Per the study methods: Estimates of nucleated cell counts were drawn from the amplification of reference gene primers. TCRdb's copy holds only in-frame clones and misses some; the assay was immunoSEQ multiplex PCR. That table furnishes V, J and clone size, whereas the DNA furnished D and trimming. The table lists 200,000 to 250,000 clones, about four fifths of them singletons. The germline gives CDR1 MDHEN, CDR2 SYDVKM. J lost 0 bases, V lost 5 bases, and 7 bases had no gene match. This CDR3 region has 15 residues. This chain uses TRBV28 with TRBJ2-7, with TRBD2 matching 7 bases. The sequence derives from a man aged 25-40 years who had recovered from COVID-19. The specimen sequenced was peripheral blood. CDR3 nucleotides: TGTGCCAGCAGTCCTAGCGGAGCCAGCTCCTACGAGCAGTACGTC. As protein: CASSPSGASSYEQYV.